This T cell receptor (beta chain) was sequenced for a study of blood T cell repertoires in COVID-19. Study-level background: Collection of acute and convalescent COVID-19 samples took place in the United States, Italy and Spain. From T cells, B-cell-depleted T cells, or PBMCs came the material, which was cDNA or gDNA.

In the original processing: Amplification from reference gene primers served as the basis for estimated nucleated cell counts. Profiling relied on immunoSEQ multiplex PCR, and the TCRdb table lists in-frame clones only, not all of them. V and J calls and clone size are copied from that table; D and trimming were computed from the DNA. The table shows 240,000 or so clones, with 86% occurring only once. The CDR3 covers 13 residues. Deletions cut 3 bases from V and 2 bases from J, with 8 bases between. The germline V gene has CDR1 SGHVS and CDR2 FQNEAQ. The genes are TRBV7-8 and TRBJ2-7; a possible D gene is TRBD1 (6 bases). Sequenced input: peripheral blood. The receptor's source is a man between 60 and 75 years old with acute or convalescent COVID-19. As DNA, the CDR3 is TGTGCCAGCAGCTTCGACAGGACCTACGAGCAGTACTTC. Translated: CASSFDRTYEQYF.